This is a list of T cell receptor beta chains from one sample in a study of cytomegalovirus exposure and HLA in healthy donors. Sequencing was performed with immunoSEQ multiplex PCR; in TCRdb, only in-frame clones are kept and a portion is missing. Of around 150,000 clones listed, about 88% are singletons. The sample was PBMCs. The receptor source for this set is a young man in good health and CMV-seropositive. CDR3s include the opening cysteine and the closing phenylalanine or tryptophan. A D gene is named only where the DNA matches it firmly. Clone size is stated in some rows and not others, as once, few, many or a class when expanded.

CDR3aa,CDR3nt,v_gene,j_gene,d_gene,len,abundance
CASSVSSGVLTDTQYF,TGTGCCAGCAGCGTCAGTAGCGGGGTCCTGACAGATACGCAGTATTTT,TRBV9,TRBJ2-3,TRBD2,16,-
CASSKTGQAYYNEQFF,TGTGCCAGCAGCAAGACGGGACAGGCATACTACAATGAGCAGTTCTTC,TRBV27,TRBJ2-1,TRBD1,16,-
CASSPTSGGNNEQFF,TGTGCCAGCAGCCCGACTAGCGGGGGGAACAATGAGCAGTTCTTC,TRBV4-2,TRBJ2-1,TRBD2,15,-
CAISGGGSKNTGELFF,TGTGCCATCAGTGGTGGAGGCAGCAAGAACACCGGGGAGCTGTTTTTT,TRBV10-3,TRBJ2-2,-,16,-
CASTNPGRESTDTQYF,TGTGCCAGTACCAACCCGGGGCGGGAGAGCACAGATACGCAGTATTTT,TRBV19,TRBJ2-3,TRBD2,16,-
CASSGLSDRGFF,TGTGCCAGCAGTGGGCTCAGTGACAGGGGGTTTTTT,TRBV2,TRBJ1-4,TRBD1,12,-
CASSLVSGVIREGTQYF,TGTGCCAGCAGCTTAGTTTCCGGGGTAATAAGGGAGGGTACGCAGTATTTT,TRBV11-2,TRBJ2-3,TRBD2,17,-
CAYARDSPLHF,TGTGCCTACGCGCGGGATTCACCCCTCCACTTT,TRBV30,TRBJ1-6,-,11,-
CASSLRTSGGSSYNEQFF,TGTGCCAGCAGCCTCCGGACTAGCGGGGGGAGCTCCTACAATGAGCAGTTCTTC,TRBV7-3,TRBJ2-1,TRBD2,18,-
CASRSLETANEQYF,TGTGCCAGCAGAAGTCTGGAGACCGCAAACGAGCAGTACTTC,TRBV6-5,TRBJ2-7,-,14,-
CASSPLVGLAGGLSYF,TGTGCCAGCAGCCCTCTTGTTGGACTAGCGGGGGGGCTCAGTTATTTT,TRBV7-2,TRBJ2-3,TRBD2,16,-
CASSYGGGTGNTIYF,TGTGCCAGCAGTTACGGGGGAGGCACTGGAAACACCATATATTTT,TRBV6-5,TRBJ1-3,-,15,-
CASSPHLDNEQFF,TGTGCCAGCAGCCCCCACTTAGACAATGAGCAGTTCTTC,TRBV9,TRBJ2-1,-,13,-
CASSVGDSPYEQYF,TGTGCCAGCAGCGTAGGAGACAGTCCCTACGAGCAGTACTTC,TRBV9,TRBJ2-7,-,14,-
CASSGQDYNEQFF,TGTGCCAGCAGCGGTCAGGACTACAATGAGCAGTTCTTC,TRBV14,TRBJ2-1,-,13,-
CASSQDPPGTENTEAFF,TGCGCCAGCAGCCAAGATCCGCCCGGGACAGAGAACACTGAAGCTTTCTTT,TRBV4-1,TRBJ1-1,TRBD1,17,-
CASSLEAGASGNTIYF,TGTGCCAGCAGCTTAGAGGCAGGGGCATCGGGAAACACCATATATTTT,TRBV7-2,TRBJ1-3,-,16,-
CASSIGGREYTF,TGTGCCAGTAGTATTGGTGGGAGAGAGTACACCTTC,TRBV19,TRBJ1-2,-,12,-
CASSRAAGGNGYTF,TGTGCCAGCAGCCGGGCTGCGGGGGGCAATGGCTACACCTTC,TRBV5-4,TRBJ1-2,-,14,-
CASSDSGGPEKLFF,TGTGCCAGCAGTGATTCGGGGGGGCCTGAAAAACTGTTTTTT,TRBV2,TRBJ1-4,-,14,-
CASRPPDRVFNYGYTF,TGTGCAAGTCGGCCCCCAGACAGGGTATTTAACTATGGCTACACCTTC,TRBV12-2,TRBJ1-2,-,16,-
CASSLTAGQVGGYTF,TGTGCCAGCAGCTTAACGGCAGGGCAAGTTGGTGGCTACACCTTC,TRBV7-3,TRBJ1-2,-,15,-
CASSSLLPDTDQPQHF,TGTGCCAGCAGCTCCTTACTTCCGGACACCGATCAGCCCCAGCATTTT,TRBV7-9,TRBJ1-5,-,16,-
CASREQGQVRGYTF,TGTGCCAGCAGGGAACAGGGTCAGGTCCGGGGCTACACCTTC,TRBV6-1,TRBJ1-2,-,14,-
CASSEVSGSFGYTF,TGTGCCAGCAGTGAAGTTTCAGGATCTTTCGGCTACACCTTC,TRBV6-1,TRBJ1-2,-,14,-
CASSQYSGGDTDTQYF,TGCGCCAGCAGCCAATATAGCGGGGGGGACACAGATACGCAGTATTTT,TRBV4-3,TRBJ2-3,TRBD2,16,-
CACPERTEKFSYNSPLHF,TGTGCCTGCCCTGAAAGGACAGAGAAATTTTCCTATAATTCACCCCTCCACTTT,TRBV30,TRBJ1-6,-,18,-
CASSLVSGHEQFF,TGCGCCAGCAGCTTGGTTAGCGGGCATGAGCAGTTCTTC,TRBV5-1,TRBJ2-1,TRBD2,13,-
CASSRPLGLYGYTF,TGTGCCAGCAGCCGGCCCCTGGGGCTCTATGGCTACACCTTC,TRBV5-4,TRBJ1-2,-,14,-
CAWKRGRGAFF,TGTGCCTGGAAAAGGGGGCGGGGAGCTTTCTTT,TRBV30,TRBJ1-1,TRBD1,11,-
CASRGTGNTEAFF,TGTGCCAGCAGGGGGACAGGCAACACTGAAGCTTTCTTT,TRBV25-1,TRBJ1-1,TRBD1,13,-
CASSSGTGDTGELFF,TGTGCCAGCAGCTCCGGGACAGGGGACACCGGGGAGCTGTTTTTT,TRBV5-4,TRBJ2-2,TRBD1,15,once
CAWSLNPTTLAGTEEKLFF,TGTGCCTGGAGTTTAAATCCCACCACACTCGCCGGGACAGAAGAAAAACTGTTTTTT,TRBV30,TRBJ1-4,TRBD1,19,-
CASSRWGQLNSQYF,TGTGCCAGTAGTCGGTGGGGACAGTTAAACAGTCAGTACTTC,TRBV19,TRBJ2-4,TRBD1,14,-
CASSSLAGGPGEQFF,TGTGCCAGCAGTTCTCTAGCGGGGGGGCCGGGTGAGCAGTTCTTC,TRBV7-3,TRBJ2-1,TRBD2,15,-
CASSDWGGQETQYF,TGTGCCAGCTCAGATTGGGGGGGCCAAGAGACCCAGTACTTC,TRBV18,TRBJ2-5,TRBD2,14,-
CASRSQNTEAFF,TGTGCCAGCCGGTCGCAGAACACTGAAGCTTTCTTT,TRBV28,TRBJ1-1,-,12,few
CASSLKPDSLRNTEAFF,TGCGCCAGCAGCTTAAAACCCGACAGCCTTAGGAACACTGAAGCTTTCTTT,TRBV5-1,TRBJ1-1,-,17,-
CASSQVGDSPLHF,TGCGCCAGCAGCCAAGTAGGGGATTCACCCCTCCACTTT,TRBV4-1,TRBJ1-6,-,13,-
CASRGQVNTEAFF,TGTGCCAGCAGGGGACAGGTTAACACTGAAGCTTTCTTT,TRBV6-5,TRBJ1-1,TRBD1,13,-
CASSLASGEVSYEQYF,TGTGCCAGCAGCTTAGCCTCCGGGGAGGTTTCTTACGAGCAGTACTTC,TRBV11-2,TRBJ2-7,-,16,-
CASSPQGIRNTGELFF,TGTGCCAGCTCTCCCCAGGGAATAAGGAACACCGGGGAGCTGTTTTTT,TRBV18,TRBJ2-2,-,16,-
CASSLTSGGGDTQYF,TGCGCCAGCAGCCTGACTAGCGGGGGGGGAGATACGCAGTATTTT,TRBV4-1,TRBJ2-3,TRBD2,15,-
CAWGTGGLGDSPLHF,TGTGCCTGGGGGACAGGAGGCCTGGGGGACTCACCCCTCCACTTT,TRBV30,TRBJ1-6,TRBD1,15,-
CASSSPGGYTF,TGTGCCAGCAGTTCCCCGGGTGGCTACACCTTC,TRBV6-5,TRBJ1-2,-,11,-
CASSLGRGGASTDTQYF,TGCGCCAGCAGCTTGGGGCGCGGGGGGGCGAGCACAGATACGCAGTATTTT,TRBV5-1,TRBJ2-3,TRBD2,17,-
CASSQSGRSYEQYF,TGCGCCAGCAGCCAATCAGGTCGCTCCTACGAGCAGTACTTC,TRBV4-1,TRBJ2-7,-,14,-
CASSAAGEKLFF,TGTGCCAGCAGTGCGGCAGGGGAAAAACTGTTTTTT,TRBV6-5,TRBJ1-4,-,12,-
CASRDRVGYGYTF,TGTGCCAGCAGGGACAGGGTCGGCTATGGCTACACCTTC,TRBV6-1,TRBJ1-2,TRBD1,13,-
CASVSSSGGVYNEQFF,TGTGCCAGCGTTAGTTCTAGCGGGGGGGTCTACAATGAGCAGTTCTTC,TRBV2,TRBJ2-1,TRBD2,16,-
CASSRIDGQPQHF,TGTGCCAGCAGCCGAATCGACGGGCAGCCCCAGCATTTT,TRBV7-2,TRBJ1-5,-,13,-
CASSLGGGAGDTQYF,TGTGCCAGCAGCTTAGGAGGCGGGGCTGGAGATACGCAGTATTTT,TRBV7-2,TRBJ2-3,-,15,-
CAWSVKEGETQYF,TGTGCCTGGAGTGTAAAGGAGGGGGAGACCCAGTACTTC,TRBV30,TRBJ2-5,-,13,-
CATNSLMNTEAFF,TGTGCCACGAACAGCCTCATGAACACTGAAGCTTTCTTT,TRBV19,TRBJ1-1,-,13,-
CASGGTSGGATNIQYF,TGTGCCAGCGGCGGGACTAGCGGGGGGGCTACGAACATTCAGTACTTC,TRBV5-5,TRBJ2-4,TRBD2,16,-
CATSRVRGGLAGETGELFF,TGTGCCACCAGCAGAGTGAGAGGAGGACTAGCGGGGGAAACCGGGGAGCTGTTTTTT,TRBV15,TRBJ2-2,TRBD2,19,-
CASTDTTYGYTF,TGTGCCAGTACAGACACCACCTATGGCTACACCTTC,TRBV19,TRBJ1-2,-,12,-
CASSPGGGGSTGELFF,TGTGCCAGCAGCCCCGGGGGCGGGGGGAGCACCGGGGAGCTGTTTTTT,TRBV5-4,TRBJ2-2,TRBD2,16,once
CASNTDYGYTF,TGTGCCAGTAACACAGACTATGGCTACACCTTC,TRBV19,TRBJ1-2,-,11,-